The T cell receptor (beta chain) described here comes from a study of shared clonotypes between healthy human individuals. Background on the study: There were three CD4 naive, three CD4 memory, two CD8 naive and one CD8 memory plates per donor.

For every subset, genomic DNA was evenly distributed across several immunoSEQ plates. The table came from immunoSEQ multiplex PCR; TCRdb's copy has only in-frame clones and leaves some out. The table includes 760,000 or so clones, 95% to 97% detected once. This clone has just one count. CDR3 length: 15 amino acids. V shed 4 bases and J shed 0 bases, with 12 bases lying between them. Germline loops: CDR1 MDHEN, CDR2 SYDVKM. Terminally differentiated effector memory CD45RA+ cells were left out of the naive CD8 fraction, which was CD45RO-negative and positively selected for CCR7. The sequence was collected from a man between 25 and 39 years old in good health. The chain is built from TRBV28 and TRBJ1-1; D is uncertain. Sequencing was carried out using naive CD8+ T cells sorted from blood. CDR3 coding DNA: TGTGCCAGCAGTTCCCCCGAGGTCTTGAACACTGAAGCTTTCTTT. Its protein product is CASSSPEVLNTEAFF.